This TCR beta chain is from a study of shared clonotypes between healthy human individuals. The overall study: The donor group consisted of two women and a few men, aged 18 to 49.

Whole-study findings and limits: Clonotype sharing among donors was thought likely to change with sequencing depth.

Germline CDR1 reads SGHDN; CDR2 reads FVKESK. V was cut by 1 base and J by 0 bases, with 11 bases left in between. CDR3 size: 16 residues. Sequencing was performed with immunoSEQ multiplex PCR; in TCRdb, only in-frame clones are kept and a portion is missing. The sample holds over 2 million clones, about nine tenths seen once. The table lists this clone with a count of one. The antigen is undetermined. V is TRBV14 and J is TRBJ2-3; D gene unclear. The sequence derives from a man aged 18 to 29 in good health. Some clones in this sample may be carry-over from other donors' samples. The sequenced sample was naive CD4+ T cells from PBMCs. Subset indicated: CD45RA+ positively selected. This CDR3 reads CASSQVSSPSTDTQYF. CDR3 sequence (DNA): TGTGCCAGCAGCCAAGTCTCCAGTCCGAGCACAGATACGCAGTATTTT.